The 3 T cell receptor beta chains in this list originate from one sample, sequenced in a study of blood T cell repertoires in COVID-19. Here immunoSEQ multiplex PCR was the method, and the copy in TCRdb shows in-frame clones only, minus some. The sample records 43,000 or so clones, approximately 80% being singletons. Sequencing was done on a sample of peripheral blood. These receptors were taken from a woman in her sixties with acute or convalescent COVID-19.

This chain links TRBV6-5 with TRBJ1-2; D gene unclear. CDR3 length equals 13 residues. The V end was cut by 7 bases, the J end by 2 bases, with 11 bases between. The germline V gene has CDR1 MNHEY and CDR2 SVGAGI. The chain's CDR3 is CASTDRENYGYTF. CDR3 nucleotides: TGTGCCAGCACCGATCGGGAAAACTATGGCTACACCTTC.

This clone was detected once. CDR3 coding DNA: TGCAGCGTTGAAGAGGGGGCAGAGACCCAGTACTTC. Protein product: CSVEEGAETQYF. The rearrangement links TRBV29-1 to TRBJ2-5, with a weak D call TRBD1 (6 bases). The CDR3 contains 12 residues. The germline V and J ends were trimmed by 0 bases and 4 bases, with 6 bases remaining between them. Per germline, CDR1 SQVTM and CDR2 ANQGSEA.

This clone was counted once. The V and J genes are TRBV5-4 and TRBJ2-5, with 10 bases identical to TRBD2. This CDR3 region has 16 residues. The V segment lost 0 bases and the J segment 2 bases; nucleotides outside the gene matches: 4. Germline CDR1 and CDR2: SGHNT and YYREEE (reference sequence). The CDR3 loop reads CASSLAGLAAQETQYF. The CDR3 bases are TGTGCCAGCAGCTTGGCCGGACTAGCGGCGCAAGAGACCCAGTACTTC. The whole variable domain, filled in from reference TRBV5-4 and TRBJ2-5, reads ETGVTQSPTHLIKTRGQQVTLRCSSQSGHNTVSWYQQALGQGPQFIFQYYREEENGRGNFPPRFSGLQFPNYSSELNVNALELDDSALYLCASSLAGLAAQETQYFGPGTRLLVL.